The sequence of this TCR beta chain was determined in a study of control samples from healthy donors and cancer patients. TCRdb keeps only in-frame clones here, not all; method: immunoSEQ multiplex PCR. The data contain about 110,000 clones, about 80% of them seen just once; the ten biggest clones take up under 8.5%. Germline V gene sequence: CDR1 LNHNV, CDR2 YYDKDF (reference sequence). The CDR3 totals 15 residues. The V and J ends lost 5 bases and 10 bases respectively, with 23 bases between them. This clonotype was sampled from a young man in good health. Sequencing input: blood. The chain links TRBV15 to TRBJ1-2; D is uncertain. The CDR3 coding sequence is TGTGCCACCAGCGGCAAGAGTCCGAAAGACCTCGCCTACACCTTC. Translating it yields CATSGKSPKDLAYTF. Full variable domain (outside the CDR3, taken from reference TRBV15 and TRBJ1-2): DAMVIQNPRYQVTQFGKPVTLSCSQTLNHNVMYWYQQKSSQAPKLLFHYYDKDFNNEADTPDNFQSRRPNTSFCFLDIRSPGLGDTAMYLCATSGKSPKDLAYTFGSGTRLTVV.